A single sample is the source of the 24 T cell receptor beta chains below, sequenced in a study of cytomegalovirus exposure and HLA in healthy donors. It was with 60 Vbeta and 13 Jbeta primers that the PCR ran. Libraries were prepared by immunoSEQ multiplex PCR; TCRdb keeps only in-frame clonotypes and omits some of them. The repertoire consists of some 110,000 clones, with approximately 80% occurring once and the leading ten covering 3%. Material: PBMCs. These TCRs come from a young woman in good health and CMV-seropositive.

This clone has more than one count but fewer than ten. The V and J genes are TRBV9 and TRBJ1-2; the match to TRBD1 covers 9 bases. The CDR3 is made up of 14 amino acids. CDR1 is SGDLS and CDR2 is YYNGEE in the germline V gene. With V trimmed by 3 bases and J by 1 base, 1 base remained unmatched. The CDR3 nucleotides read TGTGCCAGCAGCGGACAGGGGGGTAACTATGGCTACACCTTC. Translated, it gives CASSGQGGNYGYTF. The full variable domain, completed using reference TRBV9 and TRBJ1-2, is DSGVTQTPKHLITATGQRVTLRCSPRSGDLSVYWYQQSLDQGLQFLIQYYNGEERAKGNILERFSAQQFPDLHSELNLSSLELGDSALYFCASSGQGGNYGYTFGSGTRLTVV.

The chain is built from TRBV7-3 and TRBJ2-1; 9 nucleotides align to TRBD2. Germline trimming cut 2 bases from V and 2 bases from J; bases unmatched to any gene: 7. The CDR3 is 17 residues long. CDR1 is SGHTA and CDR2 is FQGTGA in the germline V gene. CDR3 nucleotide sequence: TGTGCCAGCAGCTTACGCGGGAGGGCCTCGGCCTACAATGAGCAGTTCTTC. This sequence encodes CASSLRGRASAYNEQFF. Combining the CDR3 with reference TRBV7-3 and TRBJ2-1 gives the whole variable domain GAGVSQTPSNKVTEKGKYVELRCDPISGHTALYWYRQSLGQGPEFLIYFQGTGAADDSGLPNDRFFAVRPEGSVSTLKIQRTERGDSAVYLCASSLRGRASAYNEQFFGPGTRLTVL.

The chain uses TRBV19 and TRBJ1-2; D gene ambiguous. The germline CDR1 and CDR2 sequences are LNHDA and SQIVND (reference sequence). Trimming shortened V by 7 bases and J by 2 bases, and 11 bases separated the two germline ends. The CDR3 spans 13 residues. In nucleotides, the CDR3 is TGTGCCAGTAAGCGAATGGTGAACTATGGCTACACCTTC. This gives the protein CASKRMVNYGYTF.

This clone has only a few counts. V is TRBV30 and J is TRBJ2-1; 9 nucleotides line up with TRBD2. The CDR3 is 13 amino acids. Germline V gene lookup returns CDR1 GTSNPN and CDR2 SVGIG (reference sequence). The ends lost 4 bases at V and 7 bases at J; junction bases unmatched: 5. The CDR3 loop is CAWTTLAGNEQFF. The CDR3 DNA sequence: TGTGCCTGGACAACCCTAGCGGGGAATGAGCAGTTCTTC.

This chain links TRBV7-9 with TRBJ2-7, with 11 nucleotides matching TRBD1. The CDR3 contains 15 residues. V gave up 4 bases and J gave up 5 bases; unmatched junction bases: 7. Looked up from germline, CDR1 is SEHNR and CDR2 is FQNEAQ (reference sequence). The CDR3 is CASSSAGQGVDEQYF. CDR3 in DNA: TGTGCCAGCAGCTCGGCGGGACAGGGGGTCGACGAGCAGTACTTC.

The chain joins TRBV6-5 to TRBJ1-1, with D perhaps matching TRBD1 (5 bases). Looked up from germline, CDR1 is MNHEY and CDR2 is SVGAGI. The CDR3 is 15 amino acids. Trimming removed 2 bases from V and 3 bases from J, with 13 bases in between. This CDR3 reads CASSYVRGGDTEAFF. As DNA, the CDR3 is TGTGCCAGCAGTTACGTCCGGGGAGGGGACACTGAAGCTTTCTTT.

This clone was counted a few times. The rearrangement links TRBV9 to TRBJ2-7; a possible D gene is TRBD2 (5 bases). Germline V CDR1 and CDR2: SGDLS, YYNGEE. V was pared by 0 bases and J by 5 bases, with 15 bases between. The CDR3 runs to 15 residues. CDR3 residues: CASSVGPSSAHEQYF. CDR3 in DNA: TGTGCCAGCAGCGTAGGTCCTAGCTCGGCCCACGAGCAGTACTTC.

The gene calls are TRBV5-4 and TRBJ2-7; possible D gene TRBD2, 6 bases. CDR1 and CDR2 (germline): SGHNT, YYREEE (reference sequence). CDR3 length equals 13 residues. V lost 3 bases and J 4 bases, leaving 11 bases between the germline ends. CDR3 sequence reads: CASSSRTTYEQYF. The CDR3 DNA sequence: TGTGCCAGCAGCTCGAGGACTACTTACGAGCAGTACTTC. Based on the CDR3 plus reference TRBV5-4 and TRBJ2-7, the full variable domain is ETGVTQSPTHLIKTRGQQVTLRCSSQSGHNTVSWYQQALGQGPQFIFQYYREEENGRGNFPPRFSGLQFPNYSSELNVNALELDDSALYLCASSSRTTYEQYFGPGTRLTVT.

The CDR3 here is CASSFKPGYAKETQYF. CDR3 DNA: TGCGCCAGCAGCTTCAAGCCGGGGTACGCCAAAGAGACCCAGTACTTC. The chain is built from TRBV5-1 and TRBJ2-5, with D possibly matching TRBD2 (5 bases). Germline V gene lookup returns CDR1 SGHRS and CDR2 YFSETQ. V dropped 2 bases and J dropped 3 bases, with 17 bases sitting between them. This CDR3 is built from 16 residues.

The J gene is TRBJ1-4, the V gene TRBV28, with D uncertain. Germline-derived CDR1 and CDR2 are MDHEN and SYDVKM. The CDR3 extends over 15 amino acids. Trimming shortened V by 2 bases and J by 4 bases, and 11 bases separated the two germline ends. Here the CDR3 reads CASSLEQEYNEKLFF. DNA for the CDR3: TGTGCCAGCAGTTTAGAGCAGGAATATAATGAAAAACTGTTTTTT.

With regard to this clone: One junction end disagrees with the germline gene, perhaps due to a read error. V gene TRBV7-9 combines with J gene TRBJ2-3, with TRBD1 identical over 9 bases. The CDR3 has 13 residues. Looked up from germline, CDR1 is SEHNR and CDR2 is FQNEAQ (reference sequence). CDR3 amino acids: CSSSFETGGTQYF. In DNA form, the CDR3 reads TGTTCCAGCAGCTTCGAGACAGGGGGTACGCAGTATTTT.

V and J are TRBV19 and TRBJ2-7; 9 bases map to TRBD1. Trimming cost V 1 base and J 3 bases; bases outside gene matches: 1. The CDR3 is 14 residues long. Germline V CDR1 and CDR2: LNHDA, SQIVND (reference sequence). The CDR3 DNA reads TGTGCCAGTAGTATAGGACAGGGGGACTACGAGCAGTACTTC. Protein: CASSIGQGDYEQYF.

The chain employs TRBV13 and TRBJ2-5; TRBD2 matches at 14 bases. The V and J ends lost 5 bases and 1 base, in that order; junction bases with no gene match: 3. Germline V CDR1 and CDR2: PRHDT, FYEKMQ (reference sequence). CDR3 size: 16 residues. CDR3 loop: CASSPGLAGVQETQYF. The CDR3, as DNA: TGTGCCAGCAGCCCGGGACTAGCGGGAGTCCAAGAGACCCAGTACTTC.

CDR3 sequence (DNA): TGCGCCAGCAAGGGGCAGAACACTGAAGCTTTCTTT. This gives the protein CASKGQNTEAFF. The chain has TRBV10-1 and TRBJ1-1; maybe TRBD1 (5 bases). This CDR3 spans 12 amino acids. The germline gives CDR1 WNHNN, CDR2 SYGVQD (reference sequence). The ends were cut back, 7 bases at V and 1 base at J, with 7 bases in the middle.

The V gene is TRBV19, the J gene TRBJ2-1; D is unresolved. Germline lookup yields CDR1 LNHDA and CDR2 SQIVND (reference sequence). This CDR3 is 13 amino acids long. V was pared by 1 base and J by 9 bases, with 10 bases between. CDR3 sequence reads: CASSIAATGEQFF. CDR3 nucleotide sequence: TGTGCCAGTAGTATAGCAGCAACGGGTGAGCAGTTCTTC.

The J gene is TRBJ2-7, the V gene TRBV13, with 13 bases that match TRBD2. Germline values: CDR1 PRHDT, CDR2 FYEKMQ (reference sequence). The CDR3 contains 16 residues. Trimming cost V 7 bases and J 2 bases; bases outside gene matches: 8. In DNA, the CDR3 is TGTGCCAGCACCCGAGGGACTAGCGGGGTTACCTACGAGCAGTACTTC. Translated, it gives CASTRGTSGVTYEQYF.

The rearrangement links TRBV7-9 to TRBJ1-1; D perhaps matches TRBD1 (5 bases). The CDR3 totals 15 residues. Trimming took 4 bases from V and 3 from J, leaving 15 bases between them. CDR1 SEHNR and CDR2 FQNEAQ come from the germline V gene (reference sequence). CDR3 in amino acids: CASSSALGGDTEAFF. In DNA form, the CDR3 reads TGTGCCAGCAGCTCGGCCCTCGGGGGAGACACTGAAGCTTTCTTT.

This sequence joins TRBV10-3 and TRBJ2-7, with TRBD2 matching 8 bases. The CDR3 is 17 residues long. The J segment lost 3 bases and the V segment lost 0 bases, leaving 10 bases of the junction unmatched. Germline V gene sequence: CDR1 ENHRY, CDR2 SYGVKD. The CDR3 bases are TGTGCCATCAGTGAGTCCCTTCGGGGCGGGAGGATCTACGAGCAGTACTTC. Translation: CAISESLRGGRIYEQYF.

The chain carries TRBV21-1 and TRBJ1-2; the table's D call, TRBD1, has no DNA check behind it. TRBV21-1 is listed as a pseudogene. The CDR3 contains 16 residues. Written as DNA, the CDR3 is TGTGCCAGCAGCAAGGGACAGCCTACTGCTAACTATGGCTACACCTTC. It encodes CASSKGQPTANYGYTF.

This sequence joins TRBV7-3 and TRBJ2-5, with D unresolved. The CDR3 runs 14 residues. Germline V gene lookup returns CDR1 SGHTA and CDR2 FQGTGA. The V end was cut by 5 bases, the J end by 4 bases, with 14 bases between. The CDR3 DNA follows: TGTGCCAGCAGCCCCCTTAGATCTGGAGAGACCCAGTACTTC. Translation: CASSPLRSGETQYF.

The rearrangement uses TRBV27 and TRBJ2-3; D possibly corresponds to TRBD2 (6 bases). CDR3 length: 14 residues. V lost 8 bases and J 0 bases, leaving 12 bases between the germline ends. CDR1 MNHEY and CDR2 SMNVEV come from the germline V gene (reference sequence). The CDR3 loop reads CASGGTVSTDTQYF. CDR3 DNA: TGTGCCAGCGGCGGGACGGTGAGCACAGATACGCAGTATTTT.

V is TRBV29-1 and J is TRBJ1-2, with a tentative D call TRBD1 (6 bases). Germline CDR1 SQVTM, CDR2 ANQGSEA. CDR3 length: 13 residues. The V end was cut by 4 bases, the J end by 0 bases, with 9 bases between. CDR3 in amino acids: CSVGTASNYGYTF. Here the CDR3 DNA reads TGCAGCGTTGGGACAGCCTCTAACTATGGCTACACCTTC.

As regards this clone: At one end, the junction sequence differs from germline, possibly due to a read error. Other nucleotide sequences in the sample specify the same CDR3. This rearrangement joins TRBV5-6 to TRBJ2-2; 9 nucleotides line up with TRBD1. The CDR3 is 17 amino acids. Germline loops: CDR1 SGHDT, CDR2 YYEEEE. The CDR3 nucleotides are TGCGCCAGCAGCTTGCATGCGGGGACAGGGCGCACCGGGGAGCTGTTTTTT. The encoded protein is CASSLHAGTGRTGELFF.

J is TRBJ1-4 and V is TRBV28; maybe TRBD1 (5 bases). The ends were cut back, 4 bases at V and 0 bases at J, with 12 bases in the middle. Germline V gene data show CDR1 as MDHEN and CDR2 as SYDVKM. The CDR3 covers 16 residues. In nucleotides, the CDR3 is TGTGCCAGCAGTTCCCCTCCGGGGGCAACTAATGAAAAACTGTTTTTT. Amino acid sequence: CASSSPPGATNEKLFF.